The rows below give T cell receptor beta chains drawn from one sample of a study of T cells in Graves' hyperthyroidism and ophthalmopathy. TCRdb independently ran MiXCR on the multiplex PCR reads; one entry per CDR3 protein. The profile covers approximately 700,000 distinct CDR3 sequences, with around 15% appearing a single time and approximately 8.4% taken by the ten largest. What was sequenced was blood. All receptors derive from a man younger than 35 with Graves' hyperthyroidism. The CDR3 runs from the conserved cysteine through the conserved F or W. The order of the fields is clone size, D gene, V gene, J gene, CDR3 DNA, CDR3 protein. D genes are given only for firm matches. The size field is filled for only some rows; it gives once, few, many or a size class.

>many|-|TRBV12-3/TRBV12-4|TRBJ2-1
TGTGCCAGCAGTTTGGGGACCAGGGGACATGAGCAGTTCTTC
CASSLGTRGHEQFF
>-|-|TRBV24-1|TRBJ2-2
TGTGCCACCAGTGATTCGGGGAGTACGGCCGGGGAGCTGTTTTTT
CATSDSGSTAGELFF
>many|-|TRBV11-2|TRBJ2-1
TGTGCCAGCAGCCCCCAAAAAAGCGGTTTAGATGAGCAGTTCTTC
CASSPQKSGLDEQFF
>few|TRBD2|TRBV5-4|TRBJ2-1
TGTGCCAGCAGCCGGAGTACTAGCGGCTTCTACAATGAGCAGTTCTTC
CASSRSTSGFYNEQFF
>-|TRBD1|TRBV29-1|TRBJ2-1
TGCAGCGCGGGGACAGGGTGGGAGCAGTTCTTC
CSAGTGWEQFF
>-|-|TRBV7-2|TRBJ1-1
TGTGCCAGCAGCTATACGGGAGGGATTGCCACTGAAGCTTTCTTT
CASSYTGGIATEAFF
>few|-|TRBV7-8|TRBJ1-4
TGTGCCAGCACCCACGGGGCAACTAATGAAAAACTGTTTTTT
CASTHGATNEKLFF
>-|TRBD1|TRBV28|TRBJ2-5
TGTGCCAGCAGGACAGGGGTTTGGGAGACCCAGTACTTC
CASRTGVWETQYF
>-|-|TRBV20-1|TRBJ2-3
TGCAGCGGTGGAGAGTCGCTTAATACGCAGTATTTT
CSGGESLNTQYF
>few|-|TRBV20-1|TRBJ2-3
TGCAGTGCCCAAGAGGTGGTAGAGGATACGCAGTATTTT
CSAQEVVEDTQYF
>few|TRBD2|TRBV5-1|TRBJ2-3
TGCGCCAGCAGGGACGGGAGGACCACAGATACGCAGTATTTT
CASRDGRTTDTQYF
>-|TRBD2|TRBV6-1|TRBJ2-1
TGTGCCAGCAGTACCGTGGGACTAGCGAGGGATGAGCAGTTCTTC
CASSTVGLARDEQFF
>-|-|TRBV9|TRBJ2-2
TGTGCCAGCAGCGTACCCGCGTCCCAAGCGAACACCGGGGAGCTGTTTTTT
CASSVPASQANTGELFF
>-|-|TRBV7-6|TRBJ2-2
TGTGCCAGCAGCTTAGAACCAGGGAGGACCGGGGAGCTGTTTTTT
CASSLEPGRTGELFF
>-|TRBD2|TRBV5-4|TRBJ2-5
TGTGCCGGCAGCTCCGGGGTAGCGGGAGTCGGGGAGACCCAGTACTTC
CAGSSGVAGVGETQYF
>many|-|TRBV29-1|TRBJ2-3
TGCAGCGTTGGTGGGAGGAGTGCAGATACGCAGTATTTT
CSVGGRSADTQYF
>few|TRBD1|TRBV19|TRBJ1-5
TGTGCCAGTAGTACGACAGGGGTTAATCAGCCCCAGCATTTT
CASSTTGVNQPQHF
>few|-|TRBV19|TRBJ2-5
TGTGCCAGTAGTATCCAAACAGCAGGGGGGGCCCAGTACTTC
CASSIQTAGGAQYF
>many|-|TRBV28|TRBJ1-5
TGTGCCAGCACACCTTATAGCAATCAGCCCCAGCATTTT
CASTPYSNQPQHF
>many|-|TRBV6-6|TRBJ2-7
TGTGCCAGCAGTTACTCGAGCTCGGTCGCTAGCCCTGCCGAGCAGTACTTC
CASSYSSSVASPAEQYF
>few|-|TRBV9|TRBJ2-1
TGTGCCAGCAGCGTAGGTACACGGTCCTACAATGAGCAGTTCTTC
CASSVGTRSYNEQFF
>many|-|TRBV30|TRBJ2-2
TGTGCCTGGAGGGGGGCAGGGTTTAACACCGGGGAGCTGTTTTTT
CAWRGAGFNTGELFF
>few|-|TRBV27|TRBJ2-3
TGTGCCAGCAAGGGGTGGGGAGATACGCAGTATTTT
CASKGWGDTQYF
>many|TRBD2|TRBV30|TRBJ2-1
TGTGCCTGGAGTCGCGGGAGTGGGGATGAGCAGTTCTTC
CAWSRGSGDEQFF
>-|TRBD1|TRBV6-1|TRBJ1-2
TGTGCCAGCACACAGGGGGCAGCTGGGAACTATGGCTACACCTTC
CASTQGAAGNYGYTF
>few|TRBD1|TRBV29-1|TRBJ2-3
TGCAGCGTTGGCAGGGACAGGGTGACAGATACGCAGTATTTT
CSVGRDRVTDTQYF
>many|-|TRBV27|TRBJ2-7
TGTGCCAGCAGTTCGGACTGGGGGATCTACGAGCAGTACTTC
CASSSDWGIYEQYF
>-|TRBD2|TRBV4-2|TRBJ2-3
TGTGCCAGCAGCCAAGAGGTTCGACTAGCCACAGATACGCAGTATTTT
CASSQEVRLATDTQYF
>few|-|TRBV27|TRBJ2-1
TGTGCCAGGGTTCTCTACAATGAGCAGTTCTTC
CARVLYNEQFF
>few|-|TRBV12-3/TRBV12-4|TRBJ1-2
TGTGCCAGCGCCCTACGACTGATTAACTATGGCTACACCTTC
CASALRLINYGYTF
>few|-|TRBV20-1|TRBJ2-6
TGCAGTGCTAGTCCCAACTCTGGGGCCAACGTCCTGACTTTC
CSASPNSGANVLTF
>once|-|TRBV7-2|TRBJ1-2
TGTGCCAGCAGCTTAGTCGGTCCGGTCAACTATGGCTACACCTTC
CASSLVGPVNYGYTF
>few|-|TRBV7-9|TRBJ2-3
TGTGCCAGCACTCAGAGGGACCCTAGCACAGATACGCAGTATTTT
CASTQRDPSTDTQYF
>-|TRBD1|TRBV15|TRBJ2-5
TGTGCCACCAGCAGATACCGACAGGGGTCAGAGACCCAGTACTTC
CATSRYRQGSETQYF
>-|-|TRBV13|TRBJ2-3
TGTGCCAGCAGCCTCCGAGGACAGTCTAGCACAGATACGCAGTATTTT
CASSLRGQSSTDTQYF
>-|-|TRBV19|TRBJ2-2
TGTGCCAGCCAAGGCAGGGGAATGAACACCGGGGAGCTGTTTTTT
CASQGRGMNTGELFF
>many|TRBD1|TRBV12-3/TRBV12-4|TRBJ1-2
TGTGCCAGCAGCAGACCGGGACAGGGCTGGGGCTACACCTTC
CASSRPGQGWGYTF
>many|TRBD2|TRBV7-2|TRBJ2-7
TGTGCCACGGCAGACCGACTAGCGGGAGGATACGAGCAGTACTTC
CATADRLAGGYEQYF
>-|TRBD1|TRBV28|TRBJ2-5
TGTGCCAGCACCGGACAGGGATTTGAATCGGAGACCCAGTACTTC
CASTGQGFESETQYF
>many|-|TRBV7-2|TRBJ2-1
TGTGCCAGCAGCTGGAACAGGGACAATGAGCAGTTCTTC
CASSWNRDNEQFF
>-|TRBD1|TRBV19|TRBJ2-1
TGTGCCAGTAGTATCCGGGACAGGGGTTACAATGAGCAGTTCTTC
CASSIRDRGYNEQFF
>many|TRBD1|TRBV20-1|TRBJ2-7
TGCAGTGCTAGCGTGGGACAGGTGAGCTCCTACGAGCAGTACTTC
CSASVGQVSSYEQYF
>-|TRBD1|TRBV10-3|TRBJ1-2
TGTGCCATCAGACCCCAGGGGGGCAGGACCCTCTTCGGCTACACCTTC
CAIRPQGGRTLFGYTF
>-|TRBD1|TRBV24-1|TRBJ1-4
TGTGCCACCAGTGACACGGGACAGGCGGGTGAAAAACTGTTTTTT
CATSDTGQAGEKLFF
>-|TRBD1|TRBV12-3/TRBV12-4|TRBJ1-2
TGTGCCAGCAGTCCCCAGGGACAGGCGGCGGACTATGGCTACACCTTC
CASSPQGQAADYGYTF
>few|-|TRBV5-1|TRBJ2-3
TGCGCCAGCAGCTTGTCGGGGATCACAGATACGCAGTATTTT
CASSLSGITDTQYF
>-|TRBD2|TRBV6-2/TRBV6-3|TRBJ2-5
TGTGCCAGCAGTTGGGGGACTAGCGGACAAGAGACCCAGTACTTC
CASSWGTSGQETQYF
>many|TRBD2|TRBV18|TRBJ2-3
TGTGCCAGCTCACCCCTAGCGGGTAGCAGCACAGATACGCAGTATTTT
CASSPLAGSSTDTQYF
>-|TRBD1|TRBV5-5|TRBJ1-1
TGTGCCAGCAGCTACCCTGTGGGACAGGGCGTAACTTTCTTT
CASSYPVGQGVTFF
>-|-|TRBV6-2/TRBV6-3|TRBJ2-1
TGTGCCAGCAGTTTTGGGGCTCCCACCTACAATGAGCAGTTCTTC
CASSFGAPTYNEQFF
>few|TRBD1|TRBV30|TRBJ1-5
TGTGCCTGGAGTCTTCCGGGGACAGGCGTCTCGCCCCAGCATTTT
CAWSLPGTGVSPQHF
>-|-|TRBV5-6|TRBJ1-3
TGTGCCAGCAGCTTGTGGAGGGATGGACGAAACACCATATATTTT
CASSLWRDGRNTIYF
>few|TRBD1|TRBV7-9|TRBJ1-6
TGTGCCATCCGGGGACAGACTAATTCACCCCTCCACTTT
CAIRGQTNSPLHF